The entry below gives a single TCR beta chain sequence along with its context. As yet, its antigen is unknown. The source of the sample is a study of T cells expressing NK-cell markers. Overall study context: Sorted CD3+CD56-NKG2C+, CD3+CD56+NKG2C+ and CD3+CD56+NKG2C- T cells supplied the TCR beta repertoires. Study conclusions and caveats: In a group of 5 or 6 donors, dominant NKG2C+ clonotypes represented 1.0-7.0% of CD8+ T cells. The study left the HCMV specificity of expanded NKG2C+ T cell clones unresolved.

The CDR3 sequence is 15 residues long. The germline CDR1 and CDR2 sequences are SQVTM and ANQGSEA. TCRdb re-called the 5' RACE reads and catalogs CDR3 proteins one per entry, DNA excluded. In total, the table holds roughly 430,000 distinct CDR3 sequences. The clonotype was recovered from a woman between 18 and 70 years old in good health. The V call is TRBV29-1, the J call TRBJ2-3; TCRdb indicates TRBD1, and absent DNA this call remains unverified. Sequenced input: blood T cells: a sorted CD56 or NKG2C T cell subset, CD4+ or CD8+ T cells, or bulk PBMC T cells (not recorded which). The CDR3 loop is CSGPGEAKSTDTQYF.